These 16 T cell receptor beta chains came from one sample sequenced in a study of control samples from healthy donors and cancer patients. Method: immunoSEQ multiplex PCR; TCRdb's copy keeps in-frame clones and lacks some. The sample shows 40,000 to 55,000 clones, around 87% of them seen only once. The sample consisted of PBMCs. These receptor sequences come from a woman aged 60-75 years with lung cancer.

The chain recombines TRBV27 with TRBJ2-1; D possibly corresponds to TRBD2 (6 bases). CDR1 is MNHEY, CDR2 SMNVEV, per germline (reference sequence). V was shortened by 3 bases and J by 4 bases, with 13 bases between the two germline ends. The CDR3 loop spans 15 amino acids. DNA for the CDR3: TGTGCCAGCAGTTTGGCGGGACCAAATTACAATGAGCAGTTCTTC. This encodes CASSLAGPNYNEQFF.

This chain connects TRBV7-2 to TRBJ2-7; 10 bases align to TRBD2. Matching the DNA end better, TRBJ2-1 makes the J call doubtful. This CDR3 is 18 amino acids long. The V gene's germline CDR1 is SGHTA and CDR2 FQGNSA. The CDR3 is CASSFLGALAGVGNEQFF. CDR3 DNA sequence: TGTGCCAGCAGCTTCCTCGGGGCCCTAGCGGGAGTAGGTAATGAGCAGTTCTTC.

This chain connects TRBV19 to TRBJ1-1; D is unclear. V shed 4 bases and J shed 6 bases, with 9 bases lying between them. Germline V gene lookup returns CDR1 LNHDA and CDR2 SQIVND (reference sequence). The CDR3 contains 12 residues. CDR3 nucleotides: TGTGCCAGTAGTAGGAGGTCGGCTGAAGCTTTCTTT. Translated: CASSRRSAEAFF.

This clone was seen just once. CDR3 protein: CASSLVGGQETQYF. In nucleotides, the CDR3 is TGCGCCAGCAGCTTGGTAGGGGGCCAAGAGACCCAGTACTTC. This chain uses TRBV5-1 with TRBJ2-5, with D tentatively TRBD1 (6 bases). Germline V gives CDR1 SGHRS, CDR2 YFSETQ. Trimming removed 0 bases at V and 1 base at J, with 7 bases between. This CDR3 comprises 14 residues.

V usage is TRBV27 and J usage is TRBJ2-4, with D unclear. The V and J ends lost 8 bases and 6 bases respectively, with 14 bases between them. The CDR3 is made up of 13 amino acids. In germline, CDR1 is MNHEY, CDR2 SMNVEV (reference sequence). The CDR3 loop is CASGLGPPNIQYF. The CDR3 bases are TGTGCCAGCGGTCTGGGCCCCCCAAACATTCAGTACTTC.

The chain couples TRBV6-5 to TRBJ1-1, with D tentatively TRBD1 (5 bases). Germline CDR1 reads MNHEY; CDR2 reads SVGAGI. Between the trimmed V and J ends, which lost 3 bases and 9 bases, there was a span of 17 bases. The CDR3 is 14 amino acids. The CDR3: CASSYGTAKGKAFF. The CDR3 DNA reads as TGTGCCAGCAGTTATGGGACGGCAAAGGGAAAAGCTTTCTTT.

About this clone itself: Other DNA variants within this sample encode the same CDR3. The rearrangement links TRBV9 to TRBJ1-4; perhaps TRBD1 as D (5 bases). Trimming left V 2 bases short and J 0 bases short, with 8 bases between. The CDR3 length is 15 residues. Germline CDR1 is SGDLS and CDR2 is YYNGEE. CDR3 in amino acids: CASSVGPATNEKLFF. DNA of the CDR3: TGTGCCAGCAGCGTGGGACCTGCAACTAATGAAAAACTGTTTTTT.

The chain combines TRBV2 with TRBJ2-7; TRBD2 agrees at 7 bases. CDR3 length: 12 residues. Germline CDR1 reads SNHLY; CDR2 reads FYNNEI. J was trimmed by 7 bases and V by 8 bases; bases with no gene match: 8. CDR3 sequence reads: CASASGVWEQYF. CDR3 nucleotide sequence: TGTGCCAGCGCTAGCGGTGTGTGGGAGCAGTACTTC.

The chain uses TRBV4-1 and TRBJ2-5; 11 bases align to TRBD2. CDR1 and CDR2 (germline): MGHRA, YSYEKL. The CDR3 contains 18 residues. V trimming: 4 bases; J trimming: 4 bases; junction bases outside the gene matches: 14. The chain's CDR3 is CASSPKTSGRSFGETQYF. CDR3 nucleotide sequence: TGCGCCAGCAGCCCTAAAACTAGCGGGAGATCTTTCGGAGAGACCCAGTACTTC.

This sequence joins TRBV5-1 and TRBJ2-7; 7 bases are a match to TRBD1. V lost 7 bases, J lost 6 bases, and 13 bases stayed unmatched. The CDR3 length is 14 residues. CDR1 and CDR2 from the germline V gene are SGHRS and YFSETQ. The DNA of the CDR3 is TGCGCCAGCCAGTTCGGGACAGATAACCTCGAGCAGTACTTC. It yields the protein CASQFGTDNLEQYF.

The chain is built from TRBV30 and TRBJ2-2, with TRBD1 identical over 9 bases. There are 16 residues in the CDR3. Germline V gene lookup returns CDR1 GTSNPN and CDR2 SVGIG (reference sequence). Trimming cost V 2 bases and J 1 base; bases outside gene matches: 5. The DNA of the CDR3 is TGTGCCTGGAGTCTGCCGGGACAGGGGAACACCGGGGAGCTGTTTTTT. Translated: CAWSLPGQGNTGELFF.

The chain employs TRBV6-2 or TRBV6-3 and TRBJ2-1, with 8 bases aligning to TRBD2. Germline V CDR1 and CDR2: MNHEY, SVGEGT. The CDR3 totals 17 residues. The trim removed 4 bases at V and 6 bases at J, leaving 14 bases unmatched. The CDR3 region has the DNA TGTGCCAGCAGTTCCCCATTCCCAAGCGGGAGAGTCAATGAGCAGTTCTTC. The encoded protein is CASSSPFPSGRVNEQFF.

The rearrangement uses TRBV30 and TRBJ2-5, with 10 nucleotides matching TRBD1. The junction had 8 bases not matched to a gene; V was cut back by 1 base and J by 6 bases. The CDR3 has 15 amino acids. Germline CDR1 and CDR2: GTSNPN and SVGIG (reference sequence). The CDR3 bases are TGTGCCTGGAGTGACCCGGGACAGGGGAGGAAGACCCAGTACTTC. This encodes CAWSDPGQGRKTQYF.

The chain recombines TRBV6-2 or TRBV6-3 with TRBJ2-7; possibly TRBD1 or TRBD2 for D (7 bases each). The V end lost 0 bases, the J end lost 0 bases, and 18 bases lay between the germline ends. Germline V CDR1 and CDR2: MNHEY, SVGEGT. This CDR3 has 18 amino acids. The CDR3 is CASSYSSRGGPSSYEQYF. Written as DNA, the CDR3 is TGTGCCAGCAGTTACTCCAGCAGGGGGGGCCCGAGCTCCTACGAGCAGTACTTC.

The chain has TRBV11-2 and TRBJ1-1; no firm D call. This CDR3 is 14 amino acids long. Germline V gene lookup returns CDR1 SGHAT and CDR2 FQNNGV. With 4 bases removed from V and 2 bases from J, the gap between germline ends came to 11 bases. CDR3 region: CASSSTGPNTEAFF. The CDR3 DNA reads TGTGCCAGCAGCTCAACCGGACCCAACACTGAAGCTTTCTTT.

This clone was counted only a few times. This rearrangement joins TRBV6-5 to TRBJ1-2, with 8 bases lining up with TRBD1. Per germline, CDR1 MNHEY and CDR2 SVGAGI. This CDR3 spans 16 amino acids. Trimming cost V 4 bases and J 0 bases; bases outside gene matches: 7. The CDR3 bases are TGTGCCAGCAGTTGGGCCGGGACAGGCGCTAACTATGGCTACACCTTC. Translated: CASSWAGTGANYGYTF.